The sequence of this T cell receptor (beta chain) was determined in a study of CD8 T cells in Susac syndrome. When the RNA was reverse transcribed, random hexamers were used with an input of about 0.45 to 1 ug. It was immunoSEQ multiplex PCR that amplified TCR beta CDR3 across 54 Vbeta and 13 Jbeta. From the immunoSEQ multiplex PCR reads, TCRdb called clonotypes with MiXCR, one entry per CDR3 protein. This table has around 190,000 distinct CDR3 sequences, about 94% appearing once. The controls, all healthy donors, were matched for age and sex. Germline CDR1 is KGHSH and CDR2 is LQKENI. Trimming pared 2 bases from V and 7 bases from J, leaving 18 bases between. The CDR3 sequence is 16 residues long.

The chain is built from TRBV18 and TRBJ1-5, with D tentatively TRBD1 (6 bases). This TCR derives from a human donor in good health. The material sequenced was CD4+ T cells from PBMCs. CDR3 DNA sequence: TGTGCCAGCTCACCAACGGACGGGGGCAGTGGGCAGCCCCAGCATTTT. It is translated as CASSPTDGGSGQPQHF.